This entry lists 27 T cell receptor beta chains sequenced from one sample in a study of monozygotic twins with inflammatory bowel disease. TCRdb reprocessed the 5' RACE reads and stores each CDR3 protein as one record, lacking DNA. The data include 300,000 to 350,000 distinct CDR3 sequences; the top ten clones carry 2% to 2.5%. Sequenced input: blood. Source of these receptors: a human donor with ulcerative colitis or Crohn's disease, or a healthy co-twin of an affected twin (not recorded which).

This chain's CDR3 is CASSQANSEGYTF. This sequence joins TRBV4-3 and TRBJ1-2. Looked up from germline, CDR1 is LGHNA and CDR2 is YSLEER. CDR3 size: 13 residues.

The J gene is TRBJ2-1, the V gene TRBV2; TCRdb's D call of TRBD2 is untestable without DNA. CDR1 is SNHLY, CDR2 FYNNEI, per germline. CDR3 length: 15 amino acids. This CDR3 is CASSESSGVNNEQFF.

The chain carries TRBV6-2 or TRBV6-3 and TRBJ1-5; as DNA is missing, the TRBD1 call by TCRdb cannot be tested. Germline lookup yields CDR1 MNHEY and CDR2 SVGEGT. There are 19 residues in the CDR3. CDR3 sequence reads: CASSYSSTFQGLSNQPQHF.

This sequence joins TRBV5-1 and TRBJ2-7; there is no DNA to check the TCRdb D call of TRBD1. CDR3 size: 14 residues. In germline, CDR1 is SGHRS, CDR2 YFSETQ. CDR3 sequence: CASRPQGEDHEQYF.

The chain links TRBV19 to TRBJ1-1. Per the germline V gene, CDR1 is LNHDA and CDR2 is SQIVND (reference sequence). The CDR3 has 15 residues. The CDR3 loop is CASSIGPGPNTEAFF.

V gene TRBV15 combines with J gene TRBJ2-1; TCRdb's assignment of TRBD1 cannot be checked, as there is no DNA. Germline V gene sequence: CDR1 LNHNV, CDR2 YYDKDF (reference sequence). The CDR3 is 15 residues long. The CDR3 reads CATSRPGQGVYEQFF.

This chain links TRBV5-1 with TRBJ1-2; TCRdb indicates TRBD1, and absent DNA this call remains unverified. From germline, CDR1 is SGHRS and CDR2 YFSETQ. This CDR3 comprises 15 residues. The chain's CDR3 is CASSLGTATSYGYTF.

This chain connects TRBV6-1 to TRBJ2-7; TCRdb's assignment of TRBD1 cannot be checked, as there is no DNA. Germline V gene data show CDR1 as MNHNS and CDR2 as SASEGT. This CDR3 is built from 17 residues. CDR3 protein: CASSAVLSGTGIYEQYF.

V usage is TRBV11-2 and J usage is TRBJ2-1; TCRdb selects TRBD2, and the lack of DNA leaves this call unchecked. Germline V gene data show CDR1 as SGHAT and CDR2 as FQNNGV. The CDR3 has 15 amino acids. The chain's CDR3 is CASSLEPGGTNEQFF. The full variable domain, with the rest looked up from reference TRBV11-2 and TRBJ2-1, is EAGVAQSPRYKIIEKRQSVAFWCNPISGHATLYWYQQILGQGPKLLIQFQNNGVVDDSQLPKDRFSAERLKGVDSTLKIQPAKLEDSAVYLCASSLEPGGTNEQFFGPGTRLTVL.

The rearrangement joins TRBV28 to TRBJ2-2; TCRdb proposes TRBD2, but this gene call is untestable without DNA. The CDR3 totals 14 residues. Germline lookup yields CDR1 MDHEN and CDR2 SYDVKM. CDR3 sequence reads: CASRRTENTGELFF.

This chain joins TRBV4-1 and TRBJ1-6; TCRdb's D call, TRBD1, is unchecked because there is no DNA. This CDR3 comprises 15 residues. Germline CDR1 reads MGHRA; CDR2 reads YSYEKL. The CDR3 here is CASSQVGTGASPLHF.

The chain combines TRBV5-1 with TRBJ2-1. Germline V gene lookup returns CDR1 SGHRS and CDR2 YFSETQ. The CDR3 consists of 14 residues. CDR3 residues: CASSLYTGDNEQFF.

The chain joins TRBV10-2 to TRBJ1-1. The germline gives CDR1 WSHSY, CDR2 SAAADI. This CDR3 has 14 amino acids. The CDR3 is CASSESGGRTEAFF.

The chain recombines TRBV5-1 with TRBJ2-5. CDR3 length equals 15 residues. The germline CDR1 and CDR2 sequences are SGHRS and YFSETQ. The CDR3 sequence is CASSYYVLSIETQYF.

The V and J genes are TRBV28 and TRBJ1-6; the TCRdb call, TRBD1, lacks DNA for checking. The CDR3 is 16 residues long. In germline, CDR1 is MDHEN, CDR2 SYDVKM. The CDR3: CASSSRTGVWNSPLHF.

The chain joins TRBV2 to TRBJ1-2; TCRdb returns TRBD1, unconfirmable since there is no DNA. CDR1 and CDR2 from the germline V gene are SNHLY and FYNNEI. This CDR3 comprises 12 residues. The CDR3 sequence is CASSDNRGGYTF.

This chain connects TRBV5-5 to TRBJ1-1; TCRdb returns TRBD1, unconfirmable since there is no DNA. Germline V lookup: CDR1 SGHKS, CDR2 YYEKEE (reference sequence). This CDR3 is built from 15 residues. The CDR3 loop reads CASSQSPLSGTEAFF. The full variable domain, its missing parts supplied by reference TRBV5-5 and TRBJ1-1, is DAGVTQSPTHLIKTRGQQVTLRCSPISGHKSVSWYQQVLGQGPQFIFQYYEKEERGRGNFPDRFSARQFPNYSSELNVNALLLGDSALYLCASSQSPLSGTEAFFGQGTRLTVV.

The CDR3 loop is CSVAGQSTYEQYF. The V gene is TRBV29-1, the J gene TRBJ2-7; TCRdb gives TRBD1 as the D gene, but with no DNA this cannot be confirmed. This CDR3 region has 13 residues. Per the germline V gene, CDR1 is SQVTM and CDR2 is ANQGSEA.

The chain combines TRBV5-6 with TRBJ1-1. CDR1 SGHDT and CDR2 YYEEEE come from the germline V gene. This CDR3 is built from 12 residues. CDR3 sequence: CASSLGTTVAFF.

This chain connects TRBV5-4 to TRBJ2-5; without DNA, the TCRdb call of TRBD2 cannot be checked. Looked up from germline, CDR1 is SGHNT and CDR2 is YYREEE (reference sequence). The CDR3 loop spans 14 amino acids. The CDR3 sequence: CASSNGTSWETQYF.

V usage is TRBV27 and J usage is TRBJ1-1; TCRdb reports TRBD1, a call that lacks DNA to check it against. Germline assignment: CDR1 MNHEY and CDR2 SMNVEV (reference sequence). The CDR3 extends over 14 amino acids. The CDR3 is CASIEGRMGAEAFF.

V is TRBV20-1 and J is TRBJ2-1; as DNA is missing, the TRBD2 call by TCRdb cannot be tested. The CDR3 length is 15 residues. Germline V gives CDR1 DFQATT, CDR2 SNEGSKA (reference sequence). Here the CDR3 reads CSASPTSGRANEQFF.

The V gene is TRBV27, the J gene TRBJ2-2; lacking DNA, the TRBD1 call made by TCRdb goes unchecked. The CDR3 is 15 amino acids. CDR1 and CDR2 from the germline V gene are MNHEY and SMNVEV (reference sequence). The CDR3 here is CASRPGRGDTGELFF.

The chain joins TRBV5-1 to TRBJ1-1. The CDR3 contains 14 residues. Germline lookup yields CDR1 SGHRS and CDR2 YFSETQ. The CDR3: CASSLNSVNTEAFF.

This chain joins TRBV12-3 or TRBV12-4 and TRBJ1-6. This CDR3 has 16 residues. Here the CDR3 reads CASSLDGEVRNSPLHF.

The chain links TRBV4-1 to TRBJ2-7. The CDR3 covers 14 residues. Germline CDR1 is MGHRA and CDR2 is YSYEKL. The CDR3 loop is CASSQEVARYEQYF.

The rearrangement uses TRBV3-1 and TRBJ2-3; with no DNA, the TCRdb D assignment of TRBD2 cannot be verified. The CDR3 contains 13 residues. In germline, CDR1 is LGHDT, CDR2 YNNKEL (reference sequence). The CDR3 sequence: CASSQRGEDTQYF.